These T cell receptor beta chains were read from a single sample in a study of T cell repertoires in cytomegalovirus infection. Each CDR3 protein is one row after TCRdb ran MiXCR on the reads. The sample records around 530,000 distinct CDR3 sequences, around a quarter being singletons. The sequenced sample consisted of PBMCs. These receptors came from a human donor in good health (CMV status not recorded). Some clones in this sample may be carry-over from other donors' samples. The CDR3 runs from the conserved cysteine through the conserved F or W. The order of the fields is clone size, D gene, V gene, J gene, CDR3 protein, CDR3 DNA. The D gene is left open where the match is weak. Expanded clones are given a class, and other clones once, few, many or no size at all.

>few|.|TRBV27|TRBJ2-7
CASRVVGIVNEQYF
TGTGCCAGCCGTGTTGTCGGGATAGTCAACGAGCAGTACTTC
>.|TRBD2|TRBV24-1|TRBJ2-1
CATSDSFPGLRDNEQFF
TGTGCCACCAGTGATTCTTTTCCGGGACTACGCGACAATGAGCAGTTCTTC
>few|.|TRBV24-1|TRBJ2-3
CATSDEGTSSTDTQYF
TGTGCCACCAGTGATGAGGGGACGTCTAGCACAGATACGCAGTATTTT
>few|.|TRBV18|TRBJ2-7
CASSPPGIADSSYEQYF
TGTGCCAGCTCACCTCCCGGCATAGCGGACAGCTCCTACGAGCAGTACTTC
>.|TRBD2|TRBV7-3|TRBJ2-1
CASSSFPGTSGRADEQFF
TGTGCCAGCAGCTCGTTCCCCGGGACTAGCGGGAGGGCCGATGAGCAGTTCTTC
>many|.|TRBV7-2|TRBJ1-2
CASSSSTAYGYTF
TGTGCCAGCAGCTCCTCAACAGCCTATGGCTACACCTTC
>many|.|TRBV7-2|TRBJ1-2
CASSNGPGGLYGYTF
TGTGCCAGCAGCAATGGACCGGGAGGGCTCTATGGCTACACCTTC
>few|.|TRBV4-1|TRBJ1-1
CASSQGWGLNTEAFF
TGCGCCAGCAGCCAAGGTTGGGGGTTGAACACTGAAGCTTTCTTT
>many|TRBD2|TRBV7-8|TRBJ2-7
CASSGGVGLGSHEQYF
TGTGCCAGCAGCGGGGGGGTGGGACTAGGGTCCCACGAGCAGTACTTC
>few|TRBD2|TRBV29-1|TRBJ2-7
CSVAGGGRAGYEQYF
TGCAGCGTTGCCGGGGGCGGGAGGGCCGGTTACGAGCAGTACTTC
>few|.|TRBV18|TRBJ2-5
CASSPASGTAETQYF
TGTGCCAGCTCACCTGCCAGCGGGACAGCGGAGACCCAGTACTTC
>few|TRBD1|TRBV6-2/TRBV6-3|TRBJ1-1
CASKKGVGGMNTEAFF
TGTGCCAGCAAAAAGGGGGTAGGGGGCATGAACACTGAAGCTTTCTTT
>.|TRBD2|TRBV7-9|TRBJ2-1
CASSGTSGRALVYNEQFF
TGTGCCAGCAGCGGGACTAGCGGGAGGGCCCTCGTTTACAATGAGCAGTTCTTC
>few|TRBD1|TRBV5-5|TRBJ1-5
CASSGGTGDNQPQHF
TGTGCCAGCAGCGGGGGGACAGGGGATAATCAGCCCCAGCATTTT
>once|TRBD1|TRBV29-1|TRBJ2-2
CSVSRGTGGSTGELFF
TGCAGCGTTTCGAGGGGGACAGGGGGATCCACCGGGGAGCTGTTTTTT
>few|.|TRBV7-8|TRBJ1-2
CASSSPWRERDSVYYTF
TGTGCCAGCAGCTCCCCGTGGCGGGAAAGGGACTCTGTATACTACACCTTC
>.|.|TRBV19|TRBJ2-2
CASSIAIDTGELFF
TGTGCCAGTAGTATTGCAATTGACACCGGGGAGCTGTTTTTT
>many|.|TRBV7-9|TRBJ2-5
CASSPRTSKVETQYF
TGTGCCAGCAGCCCGAGGACCTCGAAGGTAGAGACCCAGTACTTC
>few|.|TRBV5-5|TRBJ1-1
CASSLSYGPNTEAFF
TGTGCCAGCAGCTTGAGTTATGGACCGAACACTGAAGCTTTCTTT
>.|TRBD1|TRBV7-8|TRBJ1-6
CASSSIDRDNSPLHF
TGTGCCAGCAGCTCGATCGACAGGGATAATTCACCCCTCCACTTT
>few|TRBD2|TRBV27|TRBJ2-1
CASSFSTSGGPRTGGPNEQFF
TGTGCCAGCAGTTTCTCAACTAGCGGAGGTCCCCGGACGGGGGGACCAAATGAGCAGTTCTTC
>.|TRBD2|TRBV11-2|TRBJ2-3
CAGLGSAGATDTQYF
TGTGCCGGCTTAGGGTCGGCGGGAGCCACAGATACGCAGTATTTT
>.|TRBD1|TRBV29-1|TRBJ2-1
CSVKGQTYNEQFF
TGCAGCGTTAAGGGACAGACCTACAATGAGCAGTTCTTC
>.|.|TRBV5-1|TRBJ2-6
CASSLQGASSGANVLTF
TGCGCCAGCAGCTTACAGGGTGCGTCCTCTGGGGCCAACGTCCTGACTTTC
>.|.|TRBV7-9|TRBJ2-1
CASSLVPSSGDEQFF
TGTGCCAGCAGCTTAGTCCCCTCCTCTGGGGATGAGCAGTTCTTC
>many|.|TRBV7-6|TRBJ2-1
CASSLAQVAVYNEQFF
TGTGCCAGCAGCTTAGCGCAGGTAGCGGTCTACAATGAGCAGTTCTTC
>many|.|TRBV7-2|TRBJ1-5
CASSRRPGYNQPQHF
TGTGCCAGCAGCCGTCGCCCGGGTTACAATCAGCCCCAGCATTTT
>.|TRBD1|TRBV10-3|TRBJ2-1
CAISEGDRVDEQFF
TGTGCCATCAGTGAGGGGGACAGGGTGGATGAGCAGTTCTTC
>.|TRBD2|TRBV6-2/TRBV6-3|TRBJ2-3
CASTRPGLLSTDTQYF
TGTGCCAGCACTCGACCGGGACTACTAAGCACAGATACGCAGTATTTT
>.|TRBD2|TRBV20-1|TRBJ2-1
CSARRDYRNEQFF
TGCAGTGCCAGAAGGGACTATAGGAATGAGCAGTTCTTC
>.|.|TRBV6-1|TRBJ1-5
CASHGNRNQPQHF
TGTGCCAGCCACGGCAATCGCAATCAGCCCCAGCATTTT
>few|.|TRBV7-2|TRBJ2-2
CASSLVSGGELFF
TGTGCCAGCAGCTTAGTGTCTGGCGGGGAGCTGTTTTTT
>.|.|TRBV6-6|TRBJ2-5
CASSEGHRQETQYF
TGTGCCAGCAGCGAGGGACATCGCCAAGAGACCCAGTACTTC
>few|TRBD1|TRBV7-2|TRBJ2-3
CASSNRGPPFDTQYF
TGTGCCAGCAGCAACAGGGGGCCACCCTTTGATACGCAGTATTTT
>.|.|TRBV5-4|TRBJ1-2
CASGETGSGGYTF
TGTGCCAGCGGCGAGACGGGGTCCGGTGGCTACACCTTC
>.|TRBD2|TRBV28|TRBJ2-5
CASMGRGRDRETQYF
TGTGCCAGCATGGGACGGGGGAGGGACCGAGAGACCCAGTACTTC
>.|TRBD2|TRBV6-2/TRBV6-3|TRBJ2-4
CASSPGLVGIQYF
TGTGCCAGCAGCCCAGGACTAGTCGGCATTCAGTACTTC
>.|.|TRBV10-3|TRBJ1-6
CAISGRGAVGNSPLHF
TGTGCCATCAGTGGTAGGGGTGCGGTCGGGAATTCACCCCTCCACTTT
>many|TRBD2|TRBV7-9|TRBJ2-1
CASSPGLAALNEQFF
TGTGCCAGCAGCCCCGGACTAGCGGCCTTGAATGAGCAGTTCTTC
>.|.|TRBV11-3|TRBJ2-1
CASSFEGGAAEQFF
TGTGCCAGCAGCTTCGAAGGCGGGGCGGCGGAGCAGTTCTTC
>few|.|TRBV7-9|TRBJ1-2
CASTQTGRGRTRGYGYTF
TGTGCCAGCACCCAAACGGGCAGGGGCAGGACTCGGGGCTATGGCTACACCTTC
>few|.|TRBV28|TRBJ1-1
CASSLSLAVTEAFF
TGTGCCAGCAGTTTGTCCCTGGCGGTGACTGAAGCTTTCTTT
>.|TRBD2|TRBV4-3|TRBJ2-3
CASSQDGLAGITDTQYF
TGCGCCAGCAGCCAAGATGGACTAGCGGGGATCACAGATACGCAGTATTTT
>.|.|TRBV15|TRBJ2-1
CATSREASNGQFF
TGTGCCACCAGCAGGGAAGCGTCCAACGGGCAGTTCTTC
>.|.|TRBV4-3|TRBJ2-7
CASSQTGPPGEQYF
TGCGCCAGCAGCCAGACGGGACCCCCGGGCGAGCAGTACTTC
>.|.|TRBV28|TRBJ1-1
CASSPPRGGFTEAFF
TGTGCCAGCAGTCCCCCCCGGGGGGGGTTCACTGAAGCTTTCTTT
>.|TRBD2|TRBV10-3|TRBJ2-2
CAISAASGSAGELFF
TGTGCCATCAGTGCGGCTAGCGGGAGCGCCGGGGAGCTGTTTTTT
>.|.|TRBV19|TRBJ2-1
CASSTSVLERYNEQFF
TGTGCCAGTAGTACGTCGGTCCTAGAACGATACAATGAGCAGTTCTTC
>few|TRBD1|TRBV4-1|TRBJ1-3
CASSQERKQGASGNTIYF
TGCGCCAGCAGCCAAGAACGGAAACAGGGGGCTAGTGGAAACACCATATATTTT
>few|.|TRBV7-2|TRBJ1-3
CASSLRGSNSGNTIYF
TGTGCCAGCAGCTTAAGGGGCAGTAACTCTGGAAACACCATATATTTT
>.|.|TRBV6-6|TRBJ2-2
CASSDRWVGELFF
TGTGCCAGCAGTGATCGGTGGGTCGGGGAGCTGTTTTTT